A single sample is the source of the 23 T cell receptor beta chains below, sequenced in a study of shared clonotypes between healthy human individuals. Profiling relied on immunoSEQ multiplex PCR, and the TCRdb table lists in-frame clones only, not all of them. The data show 400,000 to 600,000 clones, about 85% seen once. The sequenced material came from PBMCs. Receptors were obtained from a woman aged 40 to 55 in good health. Some clones in this sample may be carry-over from other donors' samples.

The chain couples TRBV5-1 to TRBJ1-5, with D possibly TRBD1 on 6 matching bases. Trimming stripped 3 bases from V and 1 base from J, with 14 bases between. This CDR3 has 16 residues. CDR1 is SGHRS and CDR2 is YFSETQ in the germline V gene. Here the CDR3 DNA reads TGCGCCAGCAGCTCACCGACAGGTCGCAGCAATCAGCCCCAGCATTTT. This sequence encodes CASSSPTGRSNQPQHF. Filled out from reference TRBV5-1 and TRBJ1-5, the complete variable domain reads KAGVTQTPRYLIKTRGQQVTLSCSPISGHRSVSWYQQTPGQGLQFLFEYFSETQRNKGNFPGRFSGRQFSNSRSEMNVSTLELGDSALYLCASSSPTGRSNQPQHFGDGTRLSIL.

The chain is built from TRBV9 and TRBJ2-1; 10 bases map to TRBD1. There are 14 residues in the CDR3. V lost 4 bases to trimming and J lost 7 bases; unmatched junction nucleotides: 5. The germline CDR1 and CDR2 sequences are SGDLS and YYNGEE. This chain's CDR3 is CASSLRTGGNEQFF. The CDR3 DNA reads TGTGCCAGCAGCCTCCGGACAGGGGGGAATGAGCAGTTCTTC.

This clone has only one observation. This chain connects TRBV28 to TRBJ2-2, with 7 bases lining up with TRBD1. CDR3 size: 15 residues. Trimming cost V 7 bases and J 3 bases; bases outside gene matches: 8. In germline, CDR1 is MDHEN, CDR2 SYDVKM. In nucleotides, the CDR3 is TGTGCCAGCACCGGCTCAGGGGGATACACCGGGGAGCTGTTTTTT. Its translation is CASTGSGGYTGELFF.

This chain uses TRBV11-2 with TRBJ1-1; no definite D call. Germline V lookup: CDR1 SGHAT, CDR2 FQNNGV. The CDR3 is 13 residues long. V shed 5 bases and J shed 4 bases, with 11 bases lying between them. This CDR3 is CASSLNVATEAFF. In DNA, the CDR3 is TGTGCCAGCAGCCTAAACGTTGCCACTGAAGCTTTCTTT.

This chain links TRBV7-9 with TRBJ2-5, with 8 bases lining up with TRBD2. This CDR3 has 15 residues. Germline-derived CDR1 and CDR2 are SEHNR and FQNEAQ (reference sequence). Losses at the gene ends were 3 bases for V and 4 bases for J; bases not matched to a gene: 7. CDR3 in DNA: TGTGCCAGCAGCTTTGACCGGGAGGGCCCAGAGACCCAGTACTTC. Translated: CASSFDREGPETQYF.

CDR3 loop: CATEGSDYEQYF. For the CDR3, the DNA is TGTGCCACCGAGGGTAGCGATTACGAGCAGTACTTC. The chain has TRBV27 and TRBJ2-7; the D gene is possibly TRBD2 (5 bases). The germline V and J ends were trimmed by 10 bases and 4 bases, with 14 bases remaining between them. This CDR3 region has 12 residues. Germline values: CDR1 MNHEY, CDR2 SMNVEV (reference sequence).

The chain has TRBV15 and TRBJ1-4; D unresolved. V was shortened by 8 bases and J by 10 bases, with 14 bases between the two germline ends. Germline assignment: CDR1 LNHNV and CDR2 YYDKDF (reference sequence). The CDR3 runs to 12 residues. This chain's CDR3 is CATQEEEGKLFF. The CDR3, as DNA: TGTGCCACCCAGGAGGAAGAAGGAAAACTGTTTTTT.

This chain links TRBV9 with TRBJ2-3; 7 bases are shared with TRBD1. The CDR3 has 15 amino acids. The ends lost 3 bases at V and 1 base at J; junction bases unmatched: 5. Per germline, CDR1 SGDLS and CDR2 YYNGEE. The CDR3 is CASSARQGGTDTQYF. The DNA for the CDR3 is TGTGCCAGCAGCGCCCGACAGGGAGGCACAGATACGCAGTATTTT.

This clone was detected only a few times. The V call is TRBV27, the J call TRBJ1-1; D perhaps matches TRBD1 (6 bases). V lost 0 bases, J lost 0 bases, and 8 bases lay in between. Germline CDR1 MNHEY, CDR2 SMNVEV (reference sequence). The CDR3 covers 15 residues. CDR3 sequence (DNA): TGTGCCAGCAGTTTATCAGACAGGATGAACACTGAAGCTTTCTTT. It encodes CASSLSDRMNTEAFF.

V gene TRBV29-1 combines with J gene TRBJ1-3, with D unresolved. The CDR3 is 12 residues long. Germline V gives CDR1 SQVTM, CDR2 ANQGSEA. Trimming stripped 5 bases from V and 3 bases from J, with 8 bases between. The CDR3 DNA reads as TGCAGCGTTCATGAAAATGGAAACACCATATATTTT. Amino acids: CSVHENGNTIYF. The entire variable domain, with the rest obtained from reference TRBV29-1 and TRBJ1-3, is as follows: SAVISQKPSRDICQRGTSLTIQCQVDSQVTMMFWYRQQPGQSLTLIATANQGSEATYESGFVIDKFPISRPNLTFSTLTVSNMSPEDSSIYLCSVHENGNTIYFGEGSWLTVV.

This clone was picked up many times. The same CDR3 is also encoded by other DNA sequences in this sample. The V gene is TRBV9, the J gene TRBJ1-2; no definite D call. The CDR3 length is 13 residues. Germline CDR1 reads SGDLS; CDR2 reads YYNGEE. V lost 0 bases and J 3 bases, leaving 6 bases between the germline ends. CDR3 coding DNA: TGTGCCAGCAGCGTAGGGTCCTACTATGGCTACACCTTC. Translated: CASSVGSYYGYTF. Full variable domain (remainder filled in from reference TRBV9 and TRBJ1-2): DSGVTQTPKHLITATGQRVTLRCSPRSGDLSVYWYQQSLDQGLQFLIQYYNGEERAKGNILERFSAQQFPDLHSELNLSSLELGDSALYFCASSVGSYYGYTFGSGTRLTVV.

This chain links TRBV11-3 with TRBJ2-3; no firm D call. The CDR3 is 14 residues long. Trimming took 0 bases from V and 2 from J, leaving 6 bases between them. The germline V gene encodes CDR1 SGHNT and CDR2 YENEEA. The CDR3 DNA sequence: TGTGCCAGCAGCTTAGACCCCTCCACAGATACGCAGTATTTT. Protein product: CASSLDPSTDTQYF. The whole variable domain, filled in from reference TRBV11-3 and TRBJ2-3, reads EAGVVQSPRYKIIEKKQPVAFWCNPISGHNTLYWYLQNLGQGPELLIRYENEEAVDDSQLPKDRFSAERLKGVDSTLKIQPAELGDSAVYLCASSLDPSTDTQYFGPGTRLTVL.

The chain couples TRBV7-9 to TRBJ2-7, with 9 bases aligning to TRBD1. The CDR3 is made up of 15 amino acids. Unmatched junction bases numbered 12, after V lost 8 bases and J lost 4 bases. In germline, CDR1 is SEHNR, CDR2 FQNEAQ (reference sequence). CDR3 nucleotide sequence: TGTGCCAGCGGACGATGGGGGACAGGGCCTTACGAGCAGTACTTC. It yields the protein CASGRWGTGPYEQYF.

The rearrangement joins TRBV7-2 to TRBJ1-1; no reliable D call. The CDR3 is made up of 14 amino acids. Trimming took off 1 base at V and 3 bases at J, with 9 bases between the two ends. CDR1 SGHTA and CDR2 FQGNSA come from the germline V gene. CDR3 sequence reads: CASSLVAGDTEAFF. CDR3 DNA: TGTGCCAGCAGCTTAGTGGCTGGGGACACTGAAGCTTTCTTT.

The V and J genes are TRBV11-3 and TRBJ2-4; either TRBD1 or TRBD2 may supply D (5 bases each). The CDR3 extends over 14 amino acids. With 1 base removed from V and 9 bases from J, the gap between germline ends came to 13 bases. Germline-derived CDR1 and CDR2 are SGHNT and YENEEA. CDR3 sequence reads: CASSLGPRESIQYF. CDR3 coding DNA: TGTGCCAGCAGCTTAGGGCCCAGGGAGAGCATTCAGTACTTC.

V is TRBV7-3 and J is TRBJ2-1; 9 bases fit TRBD2. V shed 5 bases and J 7 bases; nucleotides not matched to a gene: 9. CDR1 is SGHTA and CDR2 is FQGTGA in the germline V gene. This CDR3 contains 15 residues. The CDR3 nucleotides are TGTGCCAGCAGCCTATTAGCGGGAGTACAAAATGAGCAGTTCTTC. Its protein product is CASSLLAGVQNEQFF.

V is TRBV7-8 and J is TRBJ2-6, with 9 bases that match TRBD2. The junction had 5 bases not matched to a gene; V was cut back by 5 bases and J by 0 bases. Germline V lookup: CDR1 SGHVS, CDR2 FQNEAQ. CDR3 length: 17 residues. The CDR3 is CASSSSGRRSGANVLTF. The CDR3 DNA reads as TGTGCCAGCAGCAGTAGCGGGAGACGCTCTGGGGCCAACGTCCTGACTTTC.

To note about this clone: The same CDR3 can be traced to other DNA sequences in this sample. The gene calls are TRBV7-9 and TRBJ2-1; 9 positions agree with TRBD1. Germline V CDR1 and CDR2: SEHNR, FQNEAQ (reference sequence). Trimming at V came to 5 bases and at J to 4 bases, leaving 6 bases not matched to a gene. The CDR3 is 15 amino acids. The CDR3 sequence is CASSPQGAGYNEQFF. The DNA of the CDR3 is TGTGCCAGCAGCCCACAGGGGGCGGGTTACAATGAGCAGTTCTTC.

V and J are TRBV9 and TRBJ1-2; TRBD1 agrees at 9 bases. V trimming: 4 bases; J trimming: 4 bases; junction bases outside the gene matches: 8. The germline V gene has CDR1 SGDLS and CDR2 YYNGEE. This CDR3 region has 15 residues. CDR3 bases: TGTGCCAGCAGCCCCAGCCGACAGGGGGTCTATGGCTACACCTTC. Translating gives CASSPSRQGVYGYTF.

The CDR3 coding sequence is TGTGCCAGCAGCCCAGGGACTTTGCAAGAGACCCAGTACTTC. It translates to CASSPGTLQETQYF. This rearrangement joins TRBV7-7 to TRBJ2-5, with a possible D match to TRBD2 (6 bases). This CDR3 spans 14 amino acids. V gave up 5 bases and J gave up 2 bases, with 12 bases separating them. In germline, CDR1 is SSHAT, CDR2 FNYEAQ (reference sequence).

The genes are TRBV28 and TRBJ2-2; the D call may be TRBD1 or TRBD2 (5 bases each). Germline V gene data show CDR1 as MDHEN and CDR2 as SYDVKM. V was clipped by 5 bases and J by 5 bases, with 15 bases between them. CDR3 length: 15 residues. The CDR3, as DNA: TGTGCCAGCAGTCCCTACAGGAGGAGGACCGGGGAGCTGTTTTTT. Translating it yields CASSPYRRRTGELFF.

The chain combines TRBV7-8 with TRBJ2-4; possible D gene TRBD2, 6 bases. The CDR3 length is 14 residues. Trimming removed 3 bases from V and 8 bases from J, with 14 bases in between. Germline-derived CDR1 and CDR2 are SGHVS and FQNEAQ. DNA of the CDR3: TGTGCCAGCAGCTTTGTGGCGGGAAGTGACATTCAGTACTTC. Its protein product is CASSFVAGSDIQYF.

This clone has more than one count but fewer than ten. The V and J genes are TRBV11-3 and TRBJ2-3; 7 nucleotides match TRBD1. CDR3 length equals 15 residues. With 3 bases clipped from V and 0 bases from J, the junction kept 3 bases outside the gene matches. CDR1 and CDR2 from the germline V gene are SGHNT and YENEEA. The CDR3 sequence: CASSLGQLSTDTQYF. The CDR3 DNA reads TGTGCCAGCAGCTTGGGACAGCTAAGCACAGATACGCAGTATTTT.